The clone carrying this T cell receptor (beta chain) was detected once. Its antigen is still unknown. Sequencing was performed with immunoSEQ multiplex PCR; in TCRdb, only in-frame clones are kept and a portion is missing. The table includes more than 70,000 clones, around 88% detected once. J was trimmed by 4 bases and V by 6 bases; bases with no gene match: 13. Germline V gene lookup returns CDR1 MDHEN and CDR2 SYDVKM. The CDR3 totals 17 residues. This entry comes from a study of lymphopenia after photon versus proton radiotherapy. The study, taken as a whole, reports: Oligoclonal CD8+ Temra expansion after nadir drove photon patients' diversity drop. Under photons, naive T cells and diversity fell while effector/memory populations rose.

The receptor was derived from a man in his sixties with pancreatic cancer. This chain joins TRBV28 and TRBJ2-7, with 12 nucleotides matching TRBD2. This specimen was peripheral blood, taken from a patient treated with proton-based radiotherapy. The CDR3 here is CASRSTSGRLLIYEQYF. The DNA of the CDR3 is TGTGCCAGCAGGTCTACTAGCGGGAGGCTCCTAATTTACGAGCAGTACTTC. The full variable domain, its missing parts supplied by reference TRBV28 and TRBJ2-7, is DVKVTQSSRYLVKRTGEKVFLECVQDMDHENMFWYRQDPGLGLRLIYFSYDVKMKEKGDIPEGYSVSREKKERFSLILESASTNQTSMYLCASRSTSGRLLIYEQYFGPGTRLTVT.